This TCR beta chain was recovered during a study of T cell changes during pregnancy in multiple sclerosis. Profiling relied on immunoSEQ multiplex PCR, and the TCRdb table lists in-frame clones only, not all of them. The sample consists of 50,000 to 75,000 clones, 85% to 95% of them appearing once. Trimming took 3 bases from V and 0 from J, leaving 6 bases between them. The germline V gene encodes CDR1 MGHRA and CDR2 YSYEKL. The CDR3 covers 14 residues. The origin of this receptor is a female donor with multiple sclerosis, enrolled in a pregnancy study. The sequencing here drew on CD8+ T cells from peripheral blood mononuclear cells, taken in the third trimester of pregnancy. The chain is built from TRBV4-1 and TRBJ1-3; D is perhaps TRBD1 (5 bases). The CDR3 here is CASSHQGSGNTIYF. DNA of the CDR3: TGCGCCAGCAGCCACCAGGGCTCTGGAAACACCATATATTTT.